Following are 22 T cell receptor beta chains from one sample sequenced in a study of blood T cell repertoires in COVID-19. Sequenced by immunoSEQ multiplex PCR; TCRdb stores in-frame clones only, minus some. The data contain about 120,000 clones, around 78% of them singletons. The specimen sequenced was peripheral blood. Receptors were obtained from a man aged 25 to 40 with acute or convalescent COVID-19.

The chain links TRBV5-5 to TRBJ1-5; 7 nucleotides match TRBD1. The V and J ends lost 4 bases and 7 bases, in that order; junction bases with no gene match: 11. From germline, CDR1 is SGHKS and CDR2 YYEKEE (reference sequence). This CDR3 comprises 15 residues. CDR3 DNA sequence: TGTGCCAGCAGCCCTGGGACAGATTTCCGCCAGCCCCAGCATTTT. Translated, it gives CASSPGTDFRQPQHF. The variable domain in full, completed from reference TRBV5-5 and TRBJ1-5, reads DAGVTQSPTHLIKTRGQQVTLRCSPISGHKSVSWYQQVLGQGPQFIFQYYEKEERGRGNFPDRFSARQFPNYSSELNVNALLLGDSALYLCASSPGTDFRQPQHFGDGTRLSIL.

This chain links TRBV5-1 with TRBJ2-7; a weak D match, TRBD2 (5 bases). CDR3 length: 14 residues. The V and J ends lost 0 bases and 2 bases respectively, with 9 bases between them. The germline gives CDR1 SGHRS, CDR2 YFSETQ. Written as DNA, the CDR3 is TGCGCCAGCAGCTTGGGGTCGGGAACCTACGAGCAGTACGTC. This sequence encodes CASSLGSGTYEQYV.

The V gene is TRBV27, the J gene TRBJ1-4; D is unresolved. This CDR3 spans 16 amino acids. The germline gives CDR1 MNHEY, CDR2 SMNVEV (reference sequence). The ends were cut back, 6 bases at V and 0 bases at J, with 14 bases in the middle. CDR3: CASSIITPATNEKLFF. As DNA, the CDR3 is TGTGCCAGCAGCATTATAACTCCGGCAACTAATGAAAAACTGTTTTTT.

The V and J genes are TRBV10-1 and TRBJ2-3, with D perhaps matching TRBD2 (5 bases). The CDR3 consists of 15 residues. V dropped 2 bases and J dropped 4 bases, with 13 bases sitting between them. CDR1 WNHNN and CDR2 SYGVQD come from the germline V gene (reference sequence). This CDR3 reads CASSEGVSVADTQYF. CDR3 bases: TGCGCCAGCAGTGAGGGGGTTAGCGTGGCAGATACGCAGTATTTT.

V is TRBV4-2 and J is TRBJ2-1, with 11 bases identical to TRBD2. CDR3 size: 16 residues. CDR1 and CDR2 from the germline V gene are LGHNA and YNFKEQ. J lost 9 bases, V lost 4 bases, and 11 bases had no gene match. The CDR3 loop reads CASSRQTSGILTEQFF. The CDR3 region has the DNA TGTGCCAGCAGCCGTCAGACTAGCGGGATACTCACTGAGCAGTTCTTC.

This clone was counted once. The chain carries TRBV18 and TRBJ2-1; TRBD1 matches at 10 bases. The CDR3 extends over 15 amino acids. The J segment lost 7 bases and the V segment lost 3 bases, leaving 6 bases of the junction unmatched. Germline values: CDR1 KGHSH, CDR2 LQKENI. CDR3 protein: CASSPGQGFINEQFF. Here the CDR3 DNA reads TGTGCCAGCTCACCGGGACAGGGGTTTATAAATGAGCAGTTCTTC.

This chain uses TRBV27 with TRBJ2-1; a possible D gene is TRBD2 (6 bases). The length of the CDR3 is 15 residues. Germline-derived CDR1 and CDR2 are MNHEY and SMNVEV (reference sequence). The ends were cut back, 9 bases at V and 5 bases at J, with 20 bases in the middle. CDR3 loop: CASSPAGSQNNEQFF. The DNA for the CDR3 is TGTGCCAGTTCTCCGGCGGGAAGCCAAAACAATGAGCAGTTCTTC.

V and J are TRBV30 and TRBJ1-1; D is possibly TRBD1 (5 bases). Germline CDR1 GTSNPN, CDR2 SVGIG (reference sequence). V was cut by 4 bases and J by 1 base, with 10 bases left in between. The CDR3 is 13 amino acids. Here the CDR3 reads CAWNRGWNTEAFF. The CDR3 DNA sequence: TGTGCCTGGAATAGGGGATGGAACACTGAAGCTTTCTTT.

The CDR3 spells CASSSYGASTGELFF. The CDR3 DNA is TGCGCCAGCAGCTCCTACGGTGCCTCCACCGGGGAGCTGTTTTTT. The rearrangement links TRBV4-1 to TRBJ2-2, with D unclear. From germline, CDR1 is MGHRA and CDR2 YSYEKL. Trimming left V 5 bases short and J 4 bases short, with 14 bases between. CDR3 length: 15 amino acids.

The CDR3 protein is CASRGQDLQPQHF. Written as DNA, the CDR3 is TGCGCCAGCAGGGGACAGGATCTCCAGCCCCAGCATTTT. The chain employs TRBV10-1 and TRBJ1-5, with 8 positions matching TRBD1. Trimming removed 6 bases from V and 7 bases from J; junction bases left unmatched: 5. Germline V CDR1 and CDR2: WNHNN, SYGVQD (reference sequence). The CDR3 is 13 residues long.

This clone was observed a single time. The CDR3 is CASKRSSNTGELFF. The DNA of the CDR3 is TGTGCCAGTAAACGGAGTTCGAACACCGGGGAGCTGTTTTTT. V usage is TRBV19 and J usage is TRBJ2-2, with D unclear. Trimming left V 7 bases short and J 0 bases short, with 9 bases between. Germline values: CDR1 LNHDA, CDR2 SQIVND (reference sequence). The CDR3 has 14 amino acids.

The chain recombines TRBV19 with TRBJ2-1, with 9 nucleotides matching TRBD2. V lost 5 bases to trimming and J lost 5 bases; unmatched junction nucleotides: 7. Germline V gene sequence: CDR1 LNHDA, CDR2 SQIVND (reference sequence). This CDR3 is 15 amino acids long. The CDR3 is CASSPRTSVNNEQFF. The DNA for the CDR3 is TGTGCCAGTAGTCCGAGGACTAGCGTCAACAATGAGCAGTTCTTC.

This chain joins TRBV2 and TRBJ1-2; D call uncertain. The CDR3 sequence is 12 residues long. Germline V gene data show CDR1 as SNHLY and CDR2 as FYNNEI. Deletions cut 8 bases from V and 4 bases from J, with 11 bases between. The CDR3 nucleotides are TGTGCCAGCCACAACAACCTCTATGGCTACACCTTC. Protein sequence: CASHNNLYGYTF.

The rearrangement uses TRBV27 and TRBJ1-2, with TRBD1 matching over 9 bases. The V and J ends lost 0 bases and 7 bases, in that order; junction bases with no gene match: 9. The CDR3 runs to 16 residues. Germline V gives CDR1 MNHEY, CDR2 SMNVEV (reference sequence). The CDR3: CASSLSILQGASGYTF. CDR3 in DNA: TGTGCCAGCAGTTTATCGATATTACAGGGGGCGTCTGGCTACACCTTC.

The V call is TRBV28, the J call TRBJ1-6; 9 bases agree with TRBD1. This CDR3 region has 15 residues. Germline V lookup: CDR1 MDHEN, CDR2 SYDVKM. V was pared by 2 bases and J by 10 bases, with 6 bases of the junction left unmatched. CDR3 loop: CASSLHGTGQSPLHF. The CDR3 coding sequence is TGTGCCAGCAGTTTACACGGGACAGGGCAGTCACCCCTCCACTTT.

CDR3 DNA: TGTGCCAGCTCACCAGGGGGGGGAGGCACTGAAGCTTTCTTT. Translation: CASSPGGGGTEAFF. This chain uses TRBV18 with TRBJ1-1, with D possibly TRBD1 on 5 matching bases. Germline V CDR1 and CDR2: KGHSH, LQKENI. Trimming cost V 2 bases and J 4 bases, with 11 bases left between them. The CDR3 covers 14 residues.

The CDR3 loop is CAISRLAGRRYEQYV. In nucleotides, the CDR3 is TGTGCCATCAGTAGACTAGCGGGAAGGAGGTACGAGCAGTACGTC. This chain joins TRBV10-3 and TRBJ2-7; 11 bases are shared with TRBD2. Germline V gene data show CDR1 as ENHRY and CDR2 as SYGVKD. This CDR3 has 15 amino acids. V lost 5 bases to trimming and J lost 4 bases; unmatched junction nucleotides: 7.

The chain joins TRBV21-1 to TRBJ2-5; TRBD1, the D gene given by the table, was not confirmed from the DNA. TRBV21-1 is a recognized pseudogene. The CDR3 length is 15 residues. The CDR3 sequence is CASRPDRGQLETQYF. The CDR3 DNA reads as TGTGCCAGCAGGCCGGACAGGGGGCAGTTAGAGACCCAGTACTTC.

V is TRBV12-3 or TRBV12-4 and J is TRBJ2-7; D is uncertain. Trimming took 3 bases from V and 7 from J, leaving 13 bases between them. CDR3 length equals 13 residues. CDR3 DNA sequence: TGTGCCAGCAGTTTTACCGTCGGTAATGAGCAGTACTTC. Protein: CASSFTVGNEQYF.

CDR3 nucleotide sequence: TGTGCCAGCAGCTCAGGCCGTGAGGGCCGGACCGGGGAGCTGTTTTTT. Its translation is CASSSGREGRTGELFF. The chain carries TRBV11-3 and TRBJ2-2; perhaps TRBD2 as D (5 bases). Germline lookup yields CDR1 SGHNT and CDR2 YENEEA. The CDR3 totals 16 residues. The ends were cut back, 4 bases at V and 5 bases at J, with 17 bases in the middle. The full variable domain, with the rest looked up from reference TRBV11-3 and TRBJ2-2, is EAGVVQSPRYKIIEKKQPVAFWCNPISGHNTLYWYLQNLGQGPELLIRYENEEAVDDSQLPKDRFSAERLKGVDSTLKIQPAELGDSAVYLCASSSGREGRTGELFFGEGSRLTVL.

The gene calls are TRBV2 and TRBJ1-1; weak D call: TRBD1 (6 bases). V was pared by 4 bases and J by 5 bases, with 20 bases between. Looked up from germline, CDR1 is SNHLY and CDR2 is FYNNEI. The length of the CDR3 is 16 residues. The CDR3 DNA reads TGTGCCAGCAGTGGAGCTGTGGGGGCCCTTGGGACTGAAGCTTTCTTT. Translated: CASSGAVGALGTEAFF. Supplemented by reference TRBV2 and TRBJ1-1, the full variable domain reads EPEVTQTPSHQVTQMGQEVILRCVPISNHLYFYWYRQILGQKVEFLVSFYNNEISEKSEIFDDQFSVERPDGSNFTLKIRSTKLEDSAMYFCASSGAVGALGTEAFFGQGTRLTVV.

The V call is TRBV19, the J call TRBJ2-7; TRBD2 matches 7 bases. V trimming: 1 base; J trimming: 4 bases; junction bases outside the gene matches: 10. Germline loops: CDR1 LNHDA, CDR2 SQIVND (reference sequence). The CDR3 consists of 16 residues. The CDR3 loop is CASSIVRREKSYEQYV. CDR3 bases: TGTGCCAGTAGTATAGTGAGGCGGGAGAAGTCTTACGAGCAGTACGTC.